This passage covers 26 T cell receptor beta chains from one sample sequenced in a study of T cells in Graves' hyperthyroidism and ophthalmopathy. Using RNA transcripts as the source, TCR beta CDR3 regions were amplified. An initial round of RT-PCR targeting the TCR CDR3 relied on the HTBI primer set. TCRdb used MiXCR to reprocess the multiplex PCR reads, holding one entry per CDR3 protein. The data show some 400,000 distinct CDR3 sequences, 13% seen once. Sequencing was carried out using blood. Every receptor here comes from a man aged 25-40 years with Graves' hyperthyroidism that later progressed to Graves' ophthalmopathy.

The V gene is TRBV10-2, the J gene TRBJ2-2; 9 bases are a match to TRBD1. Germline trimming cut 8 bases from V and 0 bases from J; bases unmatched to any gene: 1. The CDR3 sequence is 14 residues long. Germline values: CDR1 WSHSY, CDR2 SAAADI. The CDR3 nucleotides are TGCGCCAGCGACAGGGGGTCGAACACCGGGGAGCTGTTTTTT. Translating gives CASDRGSNTGELFF.

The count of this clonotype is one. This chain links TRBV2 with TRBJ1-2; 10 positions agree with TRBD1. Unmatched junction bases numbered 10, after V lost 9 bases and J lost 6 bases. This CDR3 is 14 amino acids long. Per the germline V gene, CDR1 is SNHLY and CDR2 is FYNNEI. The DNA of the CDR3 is TGTGCCAGGGGGAGCGGGGGGACAGGGGATGGCTACACCTTC. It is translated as CARGSGGTGDGYTF.

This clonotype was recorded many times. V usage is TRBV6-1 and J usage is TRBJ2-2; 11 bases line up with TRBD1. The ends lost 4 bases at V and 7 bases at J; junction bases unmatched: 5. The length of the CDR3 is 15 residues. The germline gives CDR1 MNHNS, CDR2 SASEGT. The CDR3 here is CASSARTGGVGELFF. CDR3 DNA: TGTGCCAGCAGTGCCAGGACAGGGGGCGTCGGGGAGCTGTTTTTT.

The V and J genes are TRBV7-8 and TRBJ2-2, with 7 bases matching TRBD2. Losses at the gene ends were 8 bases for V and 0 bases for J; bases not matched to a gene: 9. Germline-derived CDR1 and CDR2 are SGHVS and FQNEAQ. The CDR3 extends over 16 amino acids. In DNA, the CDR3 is TGTGCCAGCTGCGGGAGATTTAAGACGAACACCGGGGAGCTGTTTTTT. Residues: CASCGRFKTNTGELFF. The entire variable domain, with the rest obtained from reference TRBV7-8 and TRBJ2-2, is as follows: GAGVSQSPRYKVAKRGQDVALRCDPISGHVSLFWYQQALGQGPEFLTYFQNEAQLDKSGLPSDRFFAERPEGSVSTLKIQRTQQEDSAVYLCASCGRFKTNTGELFFGEGSRLTVL.

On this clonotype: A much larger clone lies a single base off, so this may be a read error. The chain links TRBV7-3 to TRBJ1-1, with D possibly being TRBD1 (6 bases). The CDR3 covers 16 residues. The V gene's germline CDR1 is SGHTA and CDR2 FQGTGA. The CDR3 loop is CASSFRSRGGGTGAFF. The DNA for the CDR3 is TGTGCCAGCAGCTTTCGGAGCAGGGGTGGAGGGACTGGAGCTTTCTTT. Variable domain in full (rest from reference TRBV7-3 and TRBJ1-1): GAGVSQTPSNKVTEKGKYVELRCDPISGHTALYWYRQSLGQGPEFLIYFQGTGAADDSGLPNDRFFAVRPEGSVSTLKIQRTERGDSAVYLCASSFRSRGGGTGAFFGQGTRLTVV.

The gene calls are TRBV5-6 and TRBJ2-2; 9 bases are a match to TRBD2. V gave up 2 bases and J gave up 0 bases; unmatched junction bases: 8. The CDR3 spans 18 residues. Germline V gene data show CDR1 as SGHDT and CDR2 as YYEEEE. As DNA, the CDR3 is TGTGCCAGCAGCTTTAGGCGGGGGGGCTACGCGAACACCGGGGAGCTGTTTTTT. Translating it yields CASSFRRGGYANTGELFF.

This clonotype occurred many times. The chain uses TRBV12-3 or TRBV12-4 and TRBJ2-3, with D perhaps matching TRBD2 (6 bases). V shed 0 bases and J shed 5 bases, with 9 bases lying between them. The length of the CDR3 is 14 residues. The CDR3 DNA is TGTGCCAGCAGTTTAGCGGGGGGTGTAGATACGCAGTATTTT. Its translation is CASSLAGGVDTQYF.

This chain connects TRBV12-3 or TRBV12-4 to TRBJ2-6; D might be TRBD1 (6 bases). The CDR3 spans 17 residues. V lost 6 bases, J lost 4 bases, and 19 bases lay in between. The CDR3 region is CASSTDSRMTGANVLTF. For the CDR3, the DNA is TGTGCCAGCAGCACGGACAGTAGGATGACCGGGGCCAACGTCCTGACTTTC.

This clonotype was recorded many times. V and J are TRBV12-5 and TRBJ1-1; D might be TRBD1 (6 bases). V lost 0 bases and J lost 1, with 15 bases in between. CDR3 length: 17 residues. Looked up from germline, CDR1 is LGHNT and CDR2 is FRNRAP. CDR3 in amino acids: CASGLVHGGPKNTEAFF. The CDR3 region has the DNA TGTGCTAGTGGTTTGGTACATGGGGGCCCAAAGAACACTGAAGCTTTCTTT. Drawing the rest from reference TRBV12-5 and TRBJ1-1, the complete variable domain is DARVTQTPRHKVTEMGQEVTMRCQPILGHNTVFWYRQTMMQGLELLAYFRNRAPLDDSGMPKDRFSAEMPDATLATLKIQPSEPRDSAVYFCASGLVHGGPKNTEAFFGQGTRLTVV.

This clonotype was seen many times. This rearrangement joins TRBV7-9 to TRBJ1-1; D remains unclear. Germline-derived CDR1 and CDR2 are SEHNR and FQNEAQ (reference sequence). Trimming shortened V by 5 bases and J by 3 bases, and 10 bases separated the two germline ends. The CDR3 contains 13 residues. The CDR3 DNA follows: TGTGCCAGCAGCCTAGGGATGGACACTGAAGCTTTCTTT. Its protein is CASSLGMDTEAFF.

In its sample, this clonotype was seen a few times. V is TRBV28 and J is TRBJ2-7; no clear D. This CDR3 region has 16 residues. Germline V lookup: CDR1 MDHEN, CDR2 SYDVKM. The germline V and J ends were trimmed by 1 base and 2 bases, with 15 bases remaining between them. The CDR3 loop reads CASSLYRQFSAYEQYF. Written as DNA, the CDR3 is TGTGCCAGCAGTTTATACCGGCAGTTTTCCGCCTACGAGCAGTACTTC. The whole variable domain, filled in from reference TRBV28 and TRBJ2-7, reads DVKVTQSSRYLVKRTGEKVFLECVQDMDHENMFWYRQDPGLGLRLIYFSYDVKMKEKGDIPEGYSVSREKKERFSLILESASTNQTSMYLCASSLYRQFSAYEQYFGPGTRLTVT.

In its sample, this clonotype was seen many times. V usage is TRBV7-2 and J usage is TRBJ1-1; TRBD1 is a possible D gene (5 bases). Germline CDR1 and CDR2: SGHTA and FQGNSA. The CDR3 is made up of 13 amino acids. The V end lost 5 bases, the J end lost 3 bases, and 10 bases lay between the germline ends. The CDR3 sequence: CASSPGWDTEAFF. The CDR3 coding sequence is TGTGCCAGCAGCCCAGGGTGGGACACTGAAGCTTTCTTT.

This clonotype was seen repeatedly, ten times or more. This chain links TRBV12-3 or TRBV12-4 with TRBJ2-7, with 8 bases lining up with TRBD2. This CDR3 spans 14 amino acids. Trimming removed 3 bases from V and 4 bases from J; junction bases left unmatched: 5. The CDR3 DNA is TGTGCCAGCAGTTTTGGGCGGGGGGTATACGAGCAGTACTTC. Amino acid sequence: CASSFGRGVYEQYF.

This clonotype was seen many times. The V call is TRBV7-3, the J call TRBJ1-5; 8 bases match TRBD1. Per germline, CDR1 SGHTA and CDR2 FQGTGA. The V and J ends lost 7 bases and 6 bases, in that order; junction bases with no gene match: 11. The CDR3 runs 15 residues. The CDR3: CASTKIGQGAQPQHF. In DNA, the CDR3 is TGTGCCAGCACCAAAATCGGGCAGGGGGCTCAGCCCCAGCATTTT.

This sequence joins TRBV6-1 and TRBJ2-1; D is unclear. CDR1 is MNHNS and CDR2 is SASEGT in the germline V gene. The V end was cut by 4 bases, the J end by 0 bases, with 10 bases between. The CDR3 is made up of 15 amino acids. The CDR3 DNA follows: TGTGCCAGCAGTGTGGTGAAGAGCTCCTACAATGAGCAGTTCTTC. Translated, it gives CASSVVKSSYNEQFF.

The CDR3 protein is CASSVAAGFSSPLHF. The CDR3 region has the DNA TGTGCCAGCAGCGTAGCTGCGGGTTTCAGTTCACCCCTCCACTTT. This sequence joins TRBV9 and TRBJ1-6; D gene uncertain. The CDR3 contains 15 residues. Germline assignment: CDR1 SGDLS and CDR2 YYNGEE. With 0 bases removed from V and 9 bases from J, the gap between germline ends came to 13 bases.

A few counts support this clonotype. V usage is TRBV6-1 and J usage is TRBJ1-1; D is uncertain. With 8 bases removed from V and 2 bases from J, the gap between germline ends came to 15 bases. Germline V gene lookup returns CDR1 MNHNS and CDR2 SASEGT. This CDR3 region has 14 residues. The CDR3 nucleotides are TGTGCCAGCTGGCGGAGGACGGGAAACACTGAAGCTTTCTTT. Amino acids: CASWRRTGNTEAFF.

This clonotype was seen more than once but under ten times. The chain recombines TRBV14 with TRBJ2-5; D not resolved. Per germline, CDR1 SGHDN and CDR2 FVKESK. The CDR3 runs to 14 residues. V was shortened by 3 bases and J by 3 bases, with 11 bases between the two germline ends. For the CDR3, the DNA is TGTGCCAGCAGCCAGGCAAGAGGAAAAGAGACCCAGTACTTC. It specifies CASSQARGKETQYF.

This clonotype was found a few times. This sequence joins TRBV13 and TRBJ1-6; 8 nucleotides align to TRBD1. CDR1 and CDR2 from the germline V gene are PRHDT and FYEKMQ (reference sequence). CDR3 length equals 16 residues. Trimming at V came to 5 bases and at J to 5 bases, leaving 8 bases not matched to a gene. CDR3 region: CASSPTGEANNSPLHF. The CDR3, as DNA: TGTGCCAGCAGCCCGACAGGGGAAGCGAATAATTCACCCCTCCACTTT.

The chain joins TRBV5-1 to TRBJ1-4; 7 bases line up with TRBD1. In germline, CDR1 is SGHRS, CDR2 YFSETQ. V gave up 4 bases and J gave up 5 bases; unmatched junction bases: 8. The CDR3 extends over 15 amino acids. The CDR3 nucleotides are TGCGCCAGCAGCAGTGGACAGGTCCTAAATGAAAAACTGTTTTTT. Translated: CASSSGQVLNEKLFF.

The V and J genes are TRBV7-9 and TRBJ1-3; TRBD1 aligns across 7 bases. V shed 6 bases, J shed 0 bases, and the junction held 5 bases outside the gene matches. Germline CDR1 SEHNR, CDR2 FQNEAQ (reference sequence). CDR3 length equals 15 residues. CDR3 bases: TGTGCCAGCAGGAGGGGGCGGGGCTCTGGAAACACCATATATTTT. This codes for CASRRGRGSGNTIYF.

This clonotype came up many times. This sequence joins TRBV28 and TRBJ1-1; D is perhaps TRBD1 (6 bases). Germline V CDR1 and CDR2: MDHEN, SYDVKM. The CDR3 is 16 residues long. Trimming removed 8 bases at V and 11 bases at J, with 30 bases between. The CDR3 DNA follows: TGTGCCAGCCTAGTAGATACAACAGGGAGCTTCGGGCGGGCTTTCTTT. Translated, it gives CASLVDTTGSFGRAFF.

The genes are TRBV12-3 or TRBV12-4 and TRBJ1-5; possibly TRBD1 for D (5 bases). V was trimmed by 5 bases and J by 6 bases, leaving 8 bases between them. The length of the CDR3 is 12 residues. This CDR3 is CASSGGFQPQHF. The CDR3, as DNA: TGTGCCAGCAGTGGGGGGTTTCAGCCCCAGCATTTT.

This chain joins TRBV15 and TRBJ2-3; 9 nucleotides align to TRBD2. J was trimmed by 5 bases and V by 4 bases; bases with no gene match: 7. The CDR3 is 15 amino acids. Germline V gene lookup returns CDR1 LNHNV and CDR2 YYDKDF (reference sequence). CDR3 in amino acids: CATSTLAGGIDTQYF. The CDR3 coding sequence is TGTGCCACCAGCACCCTTGCGGGGGGGATAGATACGCAGTATTTT.

The CDR3: CASSSWGQYTEAFF. The CDR3 DNA sequence: TGCGCCAGCAGCAGCTGGGGACAATACACTGAAGCTTTCTTT. The chain joins TRBV5-1 to TRBJ1-1, with D perhaps TRBD1 (6 bases). Germline V gene sequence: CDR1 SGHRS, CDR2 YFSETQ. The V end was cut by 4 bases, the J end by 3 bases, with 13 bases between. This CDR3 has 14 amino acids.

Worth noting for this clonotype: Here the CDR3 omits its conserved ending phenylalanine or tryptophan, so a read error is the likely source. The DNA of the CDR3 is TGCGCCAGCAGCCAATGGGACAGTTCGGGCAATCAGCCCCAGCATTCT. This encodes CASSQWDSSGNQPQHS. The V call is TRBV4-1, the J call TRBJ1-5; 7 positions match TRBD1. Germline V gene lookup returns CDR1 MGHRA and CDR2 YSYEKL. The CDR3 has 16 amino acids. The trim removed 2 bases at V and 2 bases at J, leaving 6 bases unmatched.